The next 17 T cell receptor beta chains were all read from a single sample in a study of cytomegalovirus exposure and HLA in healthy donors. The PCR made use of 60 Vbeta and 13 Jbeta primers. Sequencing used immunoSEQ multiplex PCR; TCRdb keeps in-frame clones, though not all of them. The top ten clones hold roughly 2% of a sample with about 170,000 clones, roughly 80% of them seen once. The source material was PBMCs. The source of these receptors is a female donor in good health and CMV-seronegative.

V gene TRBV29-1 combines with J gene TRBJ2-7; 12 nucleotides match TRBD1. CDR3 length: 16 amino acids. Germline lookup yields CDR1 SQVTM and CDR2 ANQGSEA. V lost 0 bases, J lost 2 bases, and 5 bases stayed unmatched. The CDR3 coding sequence is TGCAGCGTTGAAGATGGGACAGGGGGCAAGCCCTACGAGCAGTACTTC. Translated, it gives CSVEDGTGGKPYEQYF.

This chain links TRBV2 with TRBJ2-7; possibly TRBD1 for D (6 bases). Germline loops: CDR1 SNHLY, CDR2 FYNNEI. Trimming pared 3 bases from V and 3 bases from J, leaving 12 bases between. The CDR3 sequence is 14 residues long. The chain's CDR3 is CASSDRGKVYEQYF. The CDR3 nucleotides are TGTGCCAGCAGTGACAGGGGCAAGGTCTACGAGCAGTACTTC.

The V and J genes are TRBV5-1 and TRBJ2-6, with TRBD1 matching 10 bases. V lost 3 bases, J lost 2 bases, and 8 bases stayed unmatched. The CDR3 runs to 18 residues. The germline gives CDR1 SGHRS, CDR2 YFSETQ. The DNA for the CDR3 is TGCGCCAGCAGCTCAAATCCGGGACAGGGGACTGGGGCCAACGTCCTGACTTTC. This encodes CASSSNPGQGTGANVLTF.

The CDR3 sequence: CASSLGRRYEQYF. CDR3 bases: TGTGCCAGCAGCTTGGGGCGGCGCTACGAGCAGTACTTC. The chain has TRBV5-6 and TRBJ2-7; D remains unclear. The CDR3 runs to 13 residues. Trimming took 0 bases from V and 3 from J, leaving 7 bases between them. CDR1 and CDR2 from the germline V gene are SGHDT and YYEEEE.

The V gene is TRBV7-3, the J gene TRBJ2-3; the D gene is possibly TRBD2 (6 bases). V was cut by 4 bases and J by 0 bases, with 20 bases left in between. The CDR3 covers 18 residues. CDR1 is SGHTA and CDR2 is FQGTGA in the germline V gene. The CDR3 coding sequence is TGTGCCAGCAGCTCCGGCCGGTGGGTTAGCGGTAGCACAGATACGCAGTATTTT. Translation: CASSSGRWVSGSTDTQYF.

The chain joins TRBV5-1 to TRBJ1-1; a possible D gene is TRBD1 (6 bases). V lost 4 bases and J lost 4, with 17 bases in between. CDR3 length: 15 amino acids. The germline V gene has CDR1 SGHRS and CDR2 YFSETQ. CDR3 protein: CASSPQGPGGTEAFF. DNA for the CDR3: TGCGCCAGCAGCCCCCAGGGGCCGGGTGGCACTGAAGCTTTCTTT.

This clone is categorized as medium-sized (0.01 to 0.1%). V is TRBV6-1 and J is TRBJ2-7; a possible D gene is TRBD2 (6 bases). The CDR3 totals 13 residues. With 3 bases removed from V and 5 bases from J, the gap between germline ends came to 11 bases. CDR1 is MNHNS and CDR2 is SASEGT in the germline V gene. CDR3 in DNA: TGTGCCAGCAGTGAGGGGGGTTGGGACGAGCAGTACTTC. Amino acid sequence: CASSEGGWDEQYF.

A remark on this clone: Just one base apart from a much larger clone, this may be a read error. Different DNA sequences within this sample yield the same CDR3. V gene TRBV5-1 combines with J gene TRBJ1-3; TRBD1 is a possible D gene (6 bases). The CDR3 sequence is 13 residues long. From germline, CDR1 is SGHRS and CDR2 YFSETQ. The chain's CDR3 is CASSLGQANTIYF. The CDR3 region has the DNA TGCGCCAGCAGCTTGGGACAGGCAAACACCATATACTTT.

This rearrangement joins TRBV25-1 to TRBJ1-2, with D possibly TRBD1 on 6 matching bases. Trimming removed 5 bases at V and 5 bases at J, with 15 bases between. This CDR3 has 14 amino acids. Germline loops: CDR1 MGHDK, CDR2 SYGVNS. CDR3 DNA: TGTGCCAGCAGTCTCCAAGGGGGGGCGTATGGCTACACCTTC. Its protein product is CASSLQGGAYGYTF.

Notes on this clone: Other DNA sequences within the sample encode an identical CDR3. The chain has TRBV29-1 and TRBJ1-1, with D maybe TRBD1 (5 bases). Trimming stripped 4 bases from V and 0 bases from J, with 15 bases between. The CDR3 loop spans 15 amino acids. From germline, CDR1 is SQVTM and CDR2 ANQGSEA. CDR3 sequence (DNA): TGCAGCGTTGGCGGAGGGTGGGGCATGAACACTGAAGCTTTCTTT. Its protein product is CSVGGGWGMNTEAFF.

The rearrangement uses TRBV7-2 and TRBJ2-4, with 7 bases matching TRBD1. Germline assignment: CDR1 SGHTA and CDR2 FQGNSA. CDR3 length: 15 amino acids. V shed 1 base and J 4 bases; nucleotides not matched to a gene: 4. The CDR3 protein is CASSLGGTAKNIQYF. The CDR3 nucleotides read TGTGCCAGCAGCTTAGGAGGGACAGCTAAAAACATTCAGTACTTC.

The chain joins TRBV5-1 to TRBJ2-7, with TRBD2 as a possible D gene (5 bases). The V and J ends lost 1 base and 1 base respectively, with 9 bases between them. CDR3 length equals 14 residues. The V gene's germline CDR1 is SGHRS and CDR2 YFSETQ. CDR3 nucleotide sequence: TGCGCCAGCAGCTTGCGAGCGGTATCCTACGAGCAGTACTTC. This translates into CASSLRAVSYEQYF.

This clone was detected once. The V and J genes are TRBV5-4 and TRBJ1-5; a possible D gene is TRBD1 (5 bases). CDR3 length: 14 amino acids. Germline loops: CDR1 SGHNT, CDR2 YYREEE (reference sequence). V was pared by 0 bases and J by 7 bases, with 11 bases between. The DNA for the CDR3 is TGTGCCAGCAGCTTGGAGGGGCCTGGACAGCCCCAGCATTTT. It yields the protein CASSLEGPGQPQHF.

The chain recombines TRBV6-1 with TRBJ1-2; D is possibly TRBD1 (5 bases). CDR3 length equals 14 residues. Germline V CDR1 and CDR2: MNHNS, SASEGT. Trimming cost V 5 bases and J 2 bases, with 12 bases left between them. The CDR3: CASSYGATNYGYTF. CDR3 coding DNA: TGTGCCAGCAGTTATGGGGCAACAAACTATGGCTACACCTTC.

This clone was seen once. The chain carries TRBV30 and TRBJ1-6, with no clear D. Trimming took 0 bases from V and 0 from J, leaving 12 bases between them. This CDR3 is 17 amino acids long. Germline values: CDR1 GTSNPN, CDR2 SVGIG (reference sequence). CDR3 nucleotide sequence: TGTGCCTGGAGTGTACCCGCAGTAAGCTCCTATAATTCACCCCTCCACTTT. Its translation is CAWSVPAVSSYNSPLHF.

CDR3 in amino acids: CSVDGGTRTDTQYF. The CDR3 DNA reads as TGCAGCGTTGATGGCGGCACTAGGACAGATACGCAGTATTTT. This chain connects TRBV29-1 to TRBJ2-3; the D gene is possibly TRBD2 (5 bases). Per germline, CDR1 SQVTM and CDR2 ANQGSEA. Trimming left V 3 bases short and J 3 bases short, with 13 bases between. The CDR3 runs to 14 residues.

This clone has more than one count but fewer than ten. The chain has TRBV5-1 and TRBJ2-1; no definite D call. Germline loops: CDR1 SGHRS, CDR2 YFSETQ. There are 15 residues in the CDR3. V was clipped by 3 bases and J by 7 bases, with 17 bases between them. This chain's CDR3 is CASSWVAAPNNEQFF. DNA of the CDR3: TGCGCCAGCAGCTGGGTTGCGGCCCCGAATAATGAGCAGTTCTTC.